The rows below give T cell receptor beta chains drawn from one sample of a study of early T cells in non-severe SARS-CoV-2 infection. One entry per CDR3 protein, called by TCRdb with MiXCR from the 5' RACE reads. The sample holds about 64,000 distinct CDR3 sequences, about 11% seen once. Specimen: whole blood, collected at baseline. The receptors shown here come from an adult who was a healthcare worker with PCR-confirmed SARS-CoV-2 infection or an uninfected control (not recorded which). Both conserved end residues are part of each CDR3. Fields, in order: CDR3 DNA, CDR3 protein, J gene, clone size, D gene, CDR3 length, V gene. D genes are given only for firm matches. Clone size is stated in some rows and not others, as once, few, many or a class when expanded.

TGTGCCAGCAGCGTAGAGTTGGGAGGGACCAACCCAGATACGCAGTATTTT | CASSVELGGTNPDTQYF | TRBJ2-3 | few | TRBD2 | 17 | TRBV9
TGCAGTGCTAGACATCCCCCGGGACTAGCGGGGGGGCCGAGCTCCTACAATGAGCAGTTCTTC | CSARHPPGLAGGPSSYNEQFF | TRBJ2-1 | . | TRBD2 | 21 | TRBV20-1
TGTGCCAGTCGGGGGGGTTTCAATCAGCCCCAGCATTTT | CASRGGFNQPQHF | TRBJ1-5 | many | . | 13 | TRBV19
TGTGCCAGCAGCGTTTCGCTTGAGAACACTGAAGCTTTCTTT | CASSVSLENTEAFF | TRBJ1-1 | . | . | 14 | TRBV7-9
TGTGCCATCAGTGACGGTAGAGGTCGCGGAGCCAAAAACATTCAGTACTTC | CAISDGRGRGAKNIQYF | TRBJ2-4 | . | . | 17 | TRBV10-3
TGTGCCAGCAGCTTATTCGGGACAGCCTCCTACAATGAGCAGTTCTTC | CASSLFGTASYNEQFF | TRBJ2-1 | few | TRBD1 | 16 | TRBV11-2
TGTGCCAGCAGCCCGCCGGGTGGGGGTATTAGGCCCCCTCCACAGTACTTC | CASSPPGGGIRPPPQYF | TRBJ2-7 | . | . | 17 | TRBV5-6
TGCGCCAGCATGGCGGTACAAGAGACCCAGTACTTC | CASMAVQETQYF | TRBJ2-5 | few | . | 12 | TRBV10-2
TGTGCCAGCAGCCCCGTGCTAGCCCTTGAAAAACTGTTTTTT | CASSPVLALEKLFF | TRBJ1-4 | few | . | 14 | TRBV12-3/TRBV12-4
TGTGCCAGCAGCTTATCCACAGGGGTGTACCAAGAGACCCAGTACTTC | CASSLSTGVYQETQYF | TRBJ2-5 | few | TRBD1 | 16 | TRBV7-9
TGTGCCAGCAGTATGGACAGCTACTCAAATGAAAAACTGTTTTTT | CASSMDSYSNEKLFF | TRBJ1-4 | . | . | 15 | TRBV6-6
TGTGCCAGCAGCTTTAGGTCAGGGCCTTCGGCCCAGCATTTT | CASSFRSGPSAQHF | TRBJ1-5 | many | . | 14 | TRBV7-2
TGTGCCAGCACCCAGAGACTGGAAGAGACCCAGTACTTC | CASTQRLEETQYF | TRBJ2-5 | . | . | 13 | TRBV12-3/TRBV12-4
TGTGCCAGCAGAACTACTAGGCCAGATACGCAGTATTTT | CASRTTRPDTQYF | TRBJ2-3 | few | . | 13 | TRBV12-3/TRBV12-4
TGTGCCAGCAGTTTACGTCAGGGGAACACTGAAGCTTTCTTT | CASSLRQGNTEAFF | TRBJ1-1 | many | . | 14 | TRBV12-3/TRBV12-4
TGCGCCAGCAGCCCGACAGGGAATAACTATGGCTACACCTTC | CASSPTGNNYGYTF | TRBJ1-2 | . | TRBD1 | 14 | TRBV4-3
TGCAGTGCTCTTAAGACTAGCGGGGACCCCTACGAGCAGTACTTC | CSALKTSGDPYEQYF | TRBJ2-7 | . | TRBD2 | 15 | TRBV20-1
TGTGCCAGCAGTGGAAGGACTAGCGGATCCTACAATGAGCAGTTCTTC | CASSGRTSGSYNEQFF | TRBJ2-1 | . | TRBD2 | 16 | TRBV6-1
TGTGCCAGCAGTCCCTCGAACGTGGGCATAAACACCTTC | CASSPSNVGINTF | TRBJ1-2 | . | . | 13 | TRBV6-6
TGTGCCAGCAGCTCAAACCCGGGCCCACAAGAGACCCAGTACTTC | CASSSNPGPQETQYF | TRBJ2-5 | few | . | 15 | TRBV7-6
TGTGCCAGCAGCTCAAGGGGGGGTATGAACACTGAAGCTTTCTTT | CASSSRGGMNTEAFF | TRBJ1-1 | many | . | 15 | TRBV7-9
TGTGCCAGCCAAGGGGCCCTCACCGACACCGGGGAGCTGTTTTTT | CASQGALTDTGELFF | TRBJ2-2 | . | . | 15 | TRBV9
TGTGCCAGCAGCTTAAGTCTCCGGGGTGAAGCTTTCTTT | CASSLSLRGEAFF | TRBJ1-1 | . | . | 13 | TRBV5-6
TGTGCCTGGAGTGCTGCGACAGGGATGGATTCACCCCTCCACTTT | CAWSAATGMDSPLHF | TRBJ1-6 | many | TRBD1 | 15 | TRBV30
TGTGCCAGCTATTCTTACAGGGGCGGCTATGGCTACACCTTC | CASYSYRGGYGYTF | TRBJ1-2 | . | TRBD1 | 14 | TRBV27
TGCGCCAGCAGCCAAGGACAAACGAACACTGAAGCTTTCTTT | CASSQGQTNTEAFF | TRBJ1-1 | few | . | 14 | TRBV4-3
TGTGCCAGCAGCCACCCGCCAGGAGTGAACACTGAAGCTTTCTTT | CASSHPPGVNTEAFF | TRBJ1-1 | . | . | 15 | TRBV3-1
TGTGCCAGCAGCTTAGTGGGTACGACGGCCTACGAGCAGTACTTC | CASSLVGTTAYEQYF | TRBJ2-7 | once | . | 15 | TRBV7-2
TGTGCCAGCAGGGCGGGGATGAACTATGGCTACACCTTC | CASRAGMNYGYTF | TRBJ1-2 | . | . | 13 | TRBV6-5
TGCGCCAGCAGCTTGGACGTGATGGAGGGCGGGGAGCTGTTTTTT | CASSLDVMEGGELFF | TRBJ2-2 | . | . | 15 | TRBV5-1
TGCAGTGCTAGACCCGGGACAGGGGTCTCCTACGAGCAGTACTTC | CSARPGTGVSYEQYF | TRBJ2-7 | . | TRBD1 | 15 | TRBV20-1
TGTGCCAGCAGGGTAACCCAGGAGAACACTGAAGCTTTCTTT | CASRVTQENTEAFF | TRBJ1-1 | many | . | 14 | TRBV6-6
TGTGCCAGCAGTACAACAGGCAGGGATACGCAGTATTTT | CASSTTGRDTQYF | TRBJ2-3 | . | . | 13 | TRBV12-3/TRBV12-4
TGTGCCAGCAGCTCGCCGGGACGGGGAGAGACCCAGTACTTC | CASSSPGRGETQYF | TRBJ2-5 | . | . | 14 | TRBV7-9
TGTGCCAGCAGCTTGTTATGGTCGGGGGTGAACACTGAAGCTTTCTTT | CASSLLWSGVNTEAFF | TRBJ1-1 | few | . | 16 | TRBV5-6
TGTGCCACCAGTGAAGGCGCGGCCTCAGATACGCAGTATTTT | CATSEGAASDTQYF | TRBJ2-3 | many | . | 14 | TRBV24-1
TGTGCCAGCAGCTTGGTCACTAATTCGGGCAATCAGCCCCAGCATTTT | CASSLVTNSGNQPQHF | TRBJ1-5 | few | . | 16 | TRBV7-8
TGTGCCAGCAGCTTGGGGCCAGACAGGGGGCTTGCGCCCCTCCACTTT | CASSLGPDRGLAPLHF | TRBJ1-6 | few | TRBD1 | 16 | TRBV5-4
TGTGCCTGGAGTGTACTAGGAGGGGGAAATGAAAAACTGTTTTTT | CAWSVLGGGNEKLFF | TRBJ1-4 | . | . | 15 | TRBV30